One and the same sample provided the 8 T cell receptor beta chains below, sequenced in a study of T cell repertoires in cytomegalovirus infection. Each CDR3 protein is one row after TCRdb ran MiXCR on the reads. The sample has 680,000 or so distinct CDR3 sequences, 35% seen once; the top ten hold roughly 2.8%. Sequenced input: PBMCs. Receptors were obtained from a human donor in good health (CMV status not recorded). Some clones in this sample may be carry-over from other donors' samples.

The rearrangement joins TRBV7-2 to TRBJ1-1, with D uncertain. V was shortened by 5 bases and J by 0 bases, with 10 bases between the two germline ends. Germline V CDR1 and CDR2: SGHTA, FQGNSA. CDR3 length equals 14 residues. For the CDR3, the DNA is TGTGCCAGCAGCCCCCTTAGTATGAACACTGAAGCTTTCTTT. This sequence encodes CASSPLSMNTEAFF.

The chain combines TRBV6-5 with TRBJ2-3, with D perhaps matching TRBD1 or TRBD2 (6 bases each). This CDR3 contains 14 residues. V was trimmed by 10 bases and J by 1 base, leaving 15 bases between them. Germline V gene sequence: CDR1 MNHEY, CDR2 SVGAGI. The CDR3 DNA follows: TGTGCCACCAAGGGGGGTTGGGGCACAGATACGCAGTATTTT. Amino acids: CATKGGWGTDTQYF.

As for this clonotype: A much larger clone differs by one base, so this may be a read error. CDR3 coding DNA: TGTGCCTGCAGCTTAGCCAGGGTCGAGCAGTACTTC. Translating it yields CACSLARVEQYF. The chain links TRBV7-2 to TRBJ2-7; a possible D gene is TRBD1 (5 bases). The CDR3 extends over 12 amino acids. Germline assignment: CDR1 SGHTA and CDR2 FQGNSA.

A few counts support this clonotype. The chain joins TRBV27 to TRBJ2-1; a possible D gene is TRBD1 (6 bases). The CDR3 contains 14 residues. Per germline, CDR1 MNHEY and CDR2 SMNVEV (reference sequence). The V and J ends lost 6 bases and 6 bases respectively, with 15 bases between them. CDR3 DNA: TGTGCCAGCAGCCCAAATAAAGGGGGCAATGAGCAGTTCTTC. Protein: CASSPNKGGNEQFF.

This clonotype was seen a few times. The J gene is TRBJ1-2, the V gene TRBV30; D perhaps matches TRBD1 (6 bases). Looked up from germline, CDR1 is GTSNPN and CDR2 is SVGIG (reference sequence). The V end lost 4 bases, the J end lost 8 bases, and 17 bases lay between the germline ends. The CDR3 is made up of 13 amino acids. Written as DNA, the CDR3 is TGTGCCTGGACAACAGGGATGTCCGTCGGCTACACCTTC. Translated: CAWTTGMSVGYTF.

Worth noting for this clonotype: A read error may be the cause here, since a much bigger clone is one base away. The chain employs TRBV7-6 and TRBJ1-1; possible D gene TRBD1, 6 bases. Looked up from germline, CDR1 is SGHVS and CDR2 is FNYEAQ. This CDR3 spans 15 amino acids. The CDR3 sequence is CDSSLDNREHTEAFF. In DNA, the CDR3 is TGTGACAGCAGCTTAGATAACAGGGAGCACACTGAAGCTTTCTTT.

In this sample, this clonotype turned up many times. The rearrangement links TRBV7-2 to TRBJ2-5; 9 bases agree with TRBD2. After removal of 5 bases from V and 2 bases from J, the junction contained 6 bases not matched to a gene. Germline loops: CDR1 SGHTA, CDR2 FQGNSA. The CDR3 contains 15 residues. The CDR3 spells CASSARLAGQETQYF. CDR3 bases: TGTGCCAGCAGCGCCCGTCTAGCGGGACAAGAGACCCAGTACTTC.

The chain recombines TRBV6-1 with TRBJ2-7, with D unresolved. The CDR3 contains 12 residues. Between the trimmed V and J ends, which lost 4 bases and 3 bases, there was a span of 7 bases. Germline V gene sequence: CDR1 MNHNS, CDR2 SASEGT. The CDR3 DNA reads TGTGCCAGCAGTGTCACCTTCTACGAGCAGTACTTC. It translates to CASSVTFYEQYF.